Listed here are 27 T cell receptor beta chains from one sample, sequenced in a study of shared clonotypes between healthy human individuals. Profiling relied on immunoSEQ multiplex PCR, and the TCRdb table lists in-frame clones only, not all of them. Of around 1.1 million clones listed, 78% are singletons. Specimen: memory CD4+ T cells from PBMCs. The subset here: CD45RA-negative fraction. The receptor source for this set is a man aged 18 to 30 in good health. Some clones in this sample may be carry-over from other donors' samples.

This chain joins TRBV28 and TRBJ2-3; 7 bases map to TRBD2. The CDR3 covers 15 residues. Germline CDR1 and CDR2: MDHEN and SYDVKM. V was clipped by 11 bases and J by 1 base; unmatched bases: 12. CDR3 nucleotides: TGTGCCGGCCCGAGGGCGGGAGCGGGCACAGATACGCAGTATTTT. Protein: CAGPRAGAGTDTQYF.

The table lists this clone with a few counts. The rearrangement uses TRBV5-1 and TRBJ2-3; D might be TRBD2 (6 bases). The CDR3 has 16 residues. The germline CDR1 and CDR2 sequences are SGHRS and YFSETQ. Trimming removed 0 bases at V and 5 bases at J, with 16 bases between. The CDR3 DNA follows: TGCGCCAGCAGCTTGGGGAGTGCGGGACGAGGAGATACGCAGTATTTT. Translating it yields CASSLGSAGRGDTQYF.

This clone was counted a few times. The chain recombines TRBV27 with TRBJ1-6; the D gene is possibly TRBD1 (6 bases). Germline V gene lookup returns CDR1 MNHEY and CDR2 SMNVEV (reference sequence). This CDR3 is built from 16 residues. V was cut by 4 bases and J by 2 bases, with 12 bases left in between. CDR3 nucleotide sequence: TGTGCCAGCAGTTCCCTTAGACAGGCCTATAATTCACCCCTCCACTTT. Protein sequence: CASSSLRQAYNSPLHF.

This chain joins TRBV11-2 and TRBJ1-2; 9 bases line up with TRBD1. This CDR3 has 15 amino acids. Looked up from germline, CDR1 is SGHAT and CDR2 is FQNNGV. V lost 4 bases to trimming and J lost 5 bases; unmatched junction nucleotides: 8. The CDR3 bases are TGTGCCAGCAGCTCACGAATAGGGACAGGGTATGGCTACACCTTC. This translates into CASSSRIGTGYGYTF.

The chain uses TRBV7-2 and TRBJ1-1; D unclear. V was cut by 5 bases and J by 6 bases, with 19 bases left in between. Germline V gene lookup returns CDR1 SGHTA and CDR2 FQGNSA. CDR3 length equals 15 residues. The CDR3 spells CASSPRGRVQAEAFF. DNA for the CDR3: TGTGCCAGCAGCCCGAGAGGGAGGGTACAAGCTGAAGCTTTCTTT. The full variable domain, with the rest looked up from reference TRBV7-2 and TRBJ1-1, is GAGVSQSPSNKVTEKGKDVELRCDPISGHTALYWYRQSLGQGLEFLIYFQGNSAPDKSGLPSDRFSAERTGGSVSTLTIQRTQQEDSAVYLCASSPRGRVQAEAFFGQGTRLTVV.

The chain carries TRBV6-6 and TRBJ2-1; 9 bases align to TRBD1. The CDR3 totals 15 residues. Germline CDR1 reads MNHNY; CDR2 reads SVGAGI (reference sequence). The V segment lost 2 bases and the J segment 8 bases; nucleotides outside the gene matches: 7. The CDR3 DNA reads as TGTGCCAGCAGTTACGTGGGACAGGGAGGCGATGAGCAGTTCTTC. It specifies CASSYVGQGGDEQFF.

CDR3 in amino acids: CATSRDLGRSENIQYF. As DNA, the CDR3 is TGTGCCACCAGCAGAGATCTTGGACGATCCGAAAACATTCAGTACTTC. The chain carries TRBV15 and TRBJ2-4; no definite D call. V lost 0 bases and J lost 5, with 14 bases in between. From germline, CDR1 is LNHNV and CDR2 YYDKDF (reference sequence). This CDR3 comprises 16 residues.

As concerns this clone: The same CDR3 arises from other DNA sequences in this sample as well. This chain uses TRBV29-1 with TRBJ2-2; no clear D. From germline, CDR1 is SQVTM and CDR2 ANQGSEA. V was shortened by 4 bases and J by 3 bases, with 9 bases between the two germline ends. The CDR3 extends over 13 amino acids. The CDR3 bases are TGCAGCGTTGGAAGTGGGGACACCGGGGAGCTGTTTTTT. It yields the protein CSVGSGDTGELFF.

CDR3 sequence: CASSQPGLETYEQYF. In nucleotides, the CDR3 is TGTGCCAGCAGTCAGCCAGGACTGGAGACCTACGAGCAGTACTTC. This sequence joins TRBV28 and TRBJ2-7, with a weak D call TRBD2 (5 bases). Between the trimmed V and J ends, which lost 5 bases and 2 bases, there was a span of 16 bases. Per the germline V gene, CDR1 is MDHEN and CDR2 is SYDVKM. The CDR3 covers 15 residues.

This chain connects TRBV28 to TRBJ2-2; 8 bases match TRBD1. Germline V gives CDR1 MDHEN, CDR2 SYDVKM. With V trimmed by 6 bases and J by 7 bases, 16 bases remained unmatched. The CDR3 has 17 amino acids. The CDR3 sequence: CASSSTPGQAAGGELFF. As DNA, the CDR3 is TGTGCCAGCAGCTCGACTCCGGGACAGGCAGCAGGCGGGGAGCTGTTTTTT.

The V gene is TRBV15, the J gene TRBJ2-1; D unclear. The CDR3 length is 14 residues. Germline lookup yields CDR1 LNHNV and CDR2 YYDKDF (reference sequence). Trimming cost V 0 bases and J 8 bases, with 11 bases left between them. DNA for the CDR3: TGTGCCACCAGCAGAGATCTTGGCCGGTATGAGCAGTTCTTC. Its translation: CATSRDLGRYEQFF.

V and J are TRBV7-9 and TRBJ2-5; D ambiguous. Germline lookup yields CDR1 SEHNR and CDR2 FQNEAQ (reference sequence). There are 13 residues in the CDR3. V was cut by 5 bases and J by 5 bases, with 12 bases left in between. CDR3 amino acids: CASSGLPGETQYF. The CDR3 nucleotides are TGTGCCAGCAGCGGGCTGCCCGGGGAGACCCAGTACTTC.

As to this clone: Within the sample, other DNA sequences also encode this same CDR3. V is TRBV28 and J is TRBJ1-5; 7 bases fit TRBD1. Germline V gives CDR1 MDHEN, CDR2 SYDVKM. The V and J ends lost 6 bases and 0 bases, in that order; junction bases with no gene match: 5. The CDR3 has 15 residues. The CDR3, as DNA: TGTGCCAGCAGCCCAGGGACAGTTAGCAATCAGCCCCAGCATTTT. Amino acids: CASSPGTVSNQPQHF.

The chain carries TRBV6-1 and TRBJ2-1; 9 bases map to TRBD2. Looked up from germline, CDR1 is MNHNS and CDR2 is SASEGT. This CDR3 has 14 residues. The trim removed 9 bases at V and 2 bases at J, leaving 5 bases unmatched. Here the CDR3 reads CASSPSGAYNEQFF. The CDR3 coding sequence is TGTGCCAGTTCCCCTAGCGGGGCCTACAATGAGCAGTTCTTC.

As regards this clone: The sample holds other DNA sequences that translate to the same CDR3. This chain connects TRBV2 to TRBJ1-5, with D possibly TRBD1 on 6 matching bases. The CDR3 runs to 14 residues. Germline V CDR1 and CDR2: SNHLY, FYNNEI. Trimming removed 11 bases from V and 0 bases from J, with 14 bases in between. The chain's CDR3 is CASSGATSNQPQHF. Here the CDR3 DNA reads TGTGCCTCTTCAGGGGCTACTAGCAATCAGCCCCAGCATTTT. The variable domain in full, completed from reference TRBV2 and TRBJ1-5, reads EPEVTQTPSHQVTQMGQEVILRCVPISNHLYFYWYRQILGQKVEFLVSFYNNEISEKSEIFDDQFSVERPDGSNFTLKIRSTKLEDSAMYFCASSGATSNQPQHFGDGTRLSIL.

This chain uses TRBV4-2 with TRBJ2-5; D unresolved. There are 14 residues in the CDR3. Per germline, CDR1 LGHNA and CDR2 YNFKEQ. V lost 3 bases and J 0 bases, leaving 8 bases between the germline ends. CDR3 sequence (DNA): TGTGCCAGCAGCCAGGGGAACAACCAAGAGACCCAGTACTTC. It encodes CASSQGNNQETQYF.

The CDR3 DNA sequence: TGTGCCAGCCAGTTGGGTGGGGGGAACACTGAAGCTTTCTTT. Translation gives CASQLGGGNTEAFF. V usage is TRBV2 and J usage is TRBJ1-1, with a tentative D call TRBD1 (5 bases). CDR3 length: 14 residues. V dropped 8 bases and J dropped 1 base, with 14 bases sitting between them. CDR1 and CDR2 from the germline V gene are SNHLY and FYNNEI.

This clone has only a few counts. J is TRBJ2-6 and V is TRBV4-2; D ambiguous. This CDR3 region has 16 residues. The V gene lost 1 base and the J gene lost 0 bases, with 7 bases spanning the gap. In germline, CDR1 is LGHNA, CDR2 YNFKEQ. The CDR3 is CASSQGTSSGANVLTF. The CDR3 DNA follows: TGTGCCAGCAGCCAAGGAACGTCCTCTGGGGCCAACGTCCTGACTTTC.

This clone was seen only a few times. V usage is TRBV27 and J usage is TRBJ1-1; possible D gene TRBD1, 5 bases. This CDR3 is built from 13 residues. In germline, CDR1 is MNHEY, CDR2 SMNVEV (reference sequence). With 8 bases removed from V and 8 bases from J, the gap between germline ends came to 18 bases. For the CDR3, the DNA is TGTGCCAGCCTGAATCGGGACTCCTTCGAAGCTTTCTTT. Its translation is CASLNRDSFEAFF.

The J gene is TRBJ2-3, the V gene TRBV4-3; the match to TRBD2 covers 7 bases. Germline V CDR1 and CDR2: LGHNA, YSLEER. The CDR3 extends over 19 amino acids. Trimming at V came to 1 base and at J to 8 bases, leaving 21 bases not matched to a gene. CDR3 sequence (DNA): TGCGCCAGCAGCCAAGTGTTAGGGGAGACTAGCTTGAATGTCGTTACGCAGTATTTT. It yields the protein CASSQVLGETSLNVVTQYF.

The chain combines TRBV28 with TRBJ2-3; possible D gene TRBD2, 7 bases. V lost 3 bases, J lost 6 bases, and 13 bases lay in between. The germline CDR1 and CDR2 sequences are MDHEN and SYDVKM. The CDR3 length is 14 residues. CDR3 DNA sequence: TGTGCCAGCAGTTTGGGGGGGCCGACGGATACGCAGTATTTT. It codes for CASSLGGPTDTQYF.

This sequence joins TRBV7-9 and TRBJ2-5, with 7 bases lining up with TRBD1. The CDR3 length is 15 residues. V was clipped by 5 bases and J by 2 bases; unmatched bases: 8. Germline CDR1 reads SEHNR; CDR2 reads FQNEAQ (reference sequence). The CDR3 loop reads CASSRGTVKQETQYF. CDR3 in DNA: TGTGCCAGCAGCCGAGGGACAGTGAAGCAAGAGACCCAGTACTTC. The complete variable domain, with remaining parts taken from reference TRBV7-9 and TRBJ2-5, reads DTGVSQNPRHKITKRGQNVTFRCDPISEHNRLYWYRQTLGQGPEFLTYFQNEAQLEKSRLLSDRFSAERPKGSFSTLEIQRTEQGDSAMYLCASSRGTVKQETQYFGPGTRLLVL.

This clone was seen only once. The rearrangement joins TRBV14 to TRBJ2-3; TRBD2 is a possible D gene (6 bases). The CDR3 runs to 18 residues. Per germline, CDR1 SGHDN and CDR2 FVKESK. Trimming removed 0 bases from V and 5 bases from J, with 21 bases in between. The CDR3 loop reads CASSQDRKGTSRRDTQYF. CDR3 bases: TGTGCCAGCAGCCAAGATAGGAAGGGAACTAGCCGCCGAGATACGCAGTATTTT.

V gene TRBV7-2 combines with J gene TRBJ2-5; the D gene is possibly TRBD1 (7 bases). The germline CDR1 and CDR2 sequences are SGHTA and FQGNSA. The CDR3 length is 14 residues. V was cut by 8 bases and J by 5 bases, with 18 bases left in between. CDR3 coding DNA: TGTGCCAGCTCCCAGGGGGGAGCCTTGGAGACCCAGTACTTC. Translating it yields CASSQGGALETQYF.

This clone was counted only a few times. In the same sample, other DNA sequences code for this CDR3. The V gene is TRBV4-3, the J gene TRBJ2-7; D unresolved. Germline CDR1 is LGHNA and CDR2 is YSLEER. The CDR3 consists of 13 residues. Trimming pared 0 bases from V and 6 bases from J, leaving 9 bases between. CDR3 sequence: CASSQDLGLEQYF. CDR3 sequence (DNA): TGCGCCAGCAGCCAAGATCTCGGGCTCGAGCAGTACTTC.

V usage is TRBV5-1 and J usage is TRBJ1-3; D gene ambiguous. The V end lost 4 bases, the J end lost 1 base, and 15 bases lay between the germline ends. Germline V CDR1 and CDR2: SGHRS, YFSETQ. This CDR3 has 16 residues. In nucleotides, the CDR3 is TGCGCCAGCAGCCCCGACGGGATAGCTTCTGGAAACACCATATATTTT. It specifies CASSPDGIASGNTIYF.

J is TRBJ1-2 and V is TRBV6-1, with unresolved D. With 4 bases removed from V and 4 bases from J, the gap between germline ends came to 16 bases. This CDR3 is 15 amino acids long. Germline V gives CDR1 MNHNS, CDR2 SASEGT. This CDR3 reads CASSVSSVQSYGYTF. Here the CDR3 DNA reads TGTGCCAGCAGTGTTAGTAGCGTACAGTCCTATGGCTACACCTTC.